This TCR beta chain was recovered during a study of chemoradiotherapy in HPV16-positive cancers. The CDR3 runs 13 residues. The germline V gene has CDR1 KGHSH and CDR2 LQKENI. V was clipped by 6 bases and J by 5 bases, with 14 bases between them. Produced via immunoSEQ multiplex PCR; TCRdb's table is partial and in-frame only. The table has about 6,200 clones, approximately 80% seen once. The origin of this receptor is a human donor with HPV-associated anogenital cancer. Source: tumor tissue, taken from a patient who underwent chemoradiotherapy. The rearrangement links TRBV18 to TRBJ2-7; tentatively, D is TRBD1 (6 bases). CDR3 DNA: TGTGCCAGCTCCCAAACGGACAGACACGAGCAGTACTTC. It codes for CASSQTDRHEQYF.